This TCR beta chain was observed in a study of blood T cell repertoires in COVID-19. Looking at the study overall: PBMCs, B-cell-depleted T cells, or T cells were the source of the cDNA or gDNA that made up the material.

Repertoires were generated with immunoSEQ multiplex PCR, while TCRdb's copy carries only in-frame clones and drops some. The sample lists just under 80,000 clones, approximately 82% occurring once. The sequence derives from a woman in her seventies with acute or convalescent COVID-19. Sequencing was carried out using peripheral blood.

CDR3 coding DNA: TGTGCCAGCTCAATCCGGGTTTACGAGCAGTACTTC. Translated, it gives CASSIRVYEQYF. The gene calls are TRBV2 and TRBJ2-7; D is ambiguous. The CDR3 spans 12 residues. Germline V gives CDR1 SNHLY, CDR2 FYNNEI. The V and J ends lost 8 bases and 4 bases respectively, with 12 bases between them.